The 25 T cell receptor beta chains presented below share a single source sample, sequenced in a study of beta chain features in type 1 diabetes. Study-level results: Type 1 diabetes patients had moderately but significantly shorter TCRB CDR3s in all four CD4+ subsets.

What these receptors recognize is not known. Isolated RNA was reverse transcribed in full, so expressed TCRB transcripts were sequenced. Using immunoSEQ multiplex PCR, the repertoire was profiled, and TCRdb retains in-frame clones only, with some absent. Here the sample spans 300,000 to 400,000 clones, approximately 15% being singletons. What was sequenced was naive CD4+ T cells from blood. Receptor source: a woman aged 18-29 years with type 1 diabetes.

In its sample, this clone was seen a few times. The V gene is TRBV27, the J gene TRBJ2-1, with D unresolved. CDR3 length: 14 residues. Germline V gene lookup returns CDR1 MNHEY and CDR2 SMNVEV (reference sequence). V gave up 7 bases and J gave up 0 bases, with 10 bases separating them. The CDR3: CASTKLDSYNEQFF. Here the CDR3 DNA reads TGTGCCAGCACTAAGTTAGACTCCTACAATGAGCAGTTCTTC.

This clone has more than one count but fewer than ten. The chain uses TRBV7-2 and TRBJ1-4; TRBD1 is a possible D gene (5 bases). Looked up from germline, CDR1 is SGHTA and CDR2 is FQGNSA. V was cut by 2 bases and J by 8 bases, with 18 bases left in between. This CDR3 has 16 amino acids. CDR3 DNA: TGTGCCAGCAGCTTAAGCCCCGGCAGGGCTGAAGAAAAACTGTTTTTT. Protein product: CASSLSPGRAEEKLFF. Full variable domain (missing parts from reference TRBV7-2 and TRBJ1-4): GAGVSQSPSNKVTEKGKDVELRCDPISGHTALYWYRQSLGQGLEFLIYFQGNSAPDKSGLPSDRFSAERTGGSVSTLTIQRTQQEDSAVYLCASSLSPGRAEEKLFFGSGTQLSVL.

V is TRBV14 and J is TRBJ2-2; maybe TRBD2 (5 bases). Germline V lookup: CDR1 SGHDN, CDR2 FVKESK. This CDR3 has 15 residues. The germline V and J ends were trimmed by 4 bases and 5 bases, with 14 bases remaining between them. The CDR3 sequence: CASSLISGVTGELFF. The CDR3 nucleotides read TGTGCCAGCAGCCTAATAAGCGGAGTGACCGGGGAGCTGTTTTTT.

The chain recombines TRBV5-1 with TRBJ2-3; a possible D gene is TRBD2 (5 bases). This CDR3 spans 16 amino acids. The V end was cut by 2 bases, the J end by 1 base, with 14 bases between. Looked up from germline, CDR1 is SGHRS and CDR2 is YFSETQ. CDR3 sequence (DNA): TGCGCCAGCAGCTTTCAAAGCGGAATTCGCACAGATACGCAGTATTTT. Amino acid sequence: CASSFQSGIRTDTQYF.

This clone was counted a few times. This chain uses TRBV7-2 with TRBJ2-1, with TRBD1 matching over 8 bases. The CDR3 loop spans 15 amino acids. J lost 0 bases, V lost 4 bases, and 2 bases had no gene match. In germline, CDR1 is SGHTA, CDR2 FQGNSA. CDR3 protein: CASSSGQASYNEQFF. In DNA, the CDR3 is TGTGCCAGCAGCTCGGGACAGGCCTCCTACAATGAGCAGTTCTTC.

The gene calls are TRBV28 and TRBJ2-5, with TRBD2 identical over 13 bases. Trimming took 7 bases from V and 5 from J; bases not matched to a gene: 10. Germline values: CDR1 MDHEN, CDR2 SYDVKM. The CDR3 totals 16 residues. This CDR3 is CASTRTSGSGWETQYF. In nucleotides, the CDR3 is TGTGCCAGCACTCGGACTAGCGGGAGCGGGTGGGAGACCCAGTACTTC.

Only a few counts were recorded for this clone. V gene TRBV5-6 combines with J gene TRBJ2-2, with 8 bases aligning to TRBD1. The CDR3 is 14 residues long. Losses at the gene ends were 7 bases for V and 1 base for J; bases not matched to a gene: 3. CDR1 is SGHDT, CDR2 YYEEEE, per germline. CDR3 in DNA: TGTGCCAGCTCAGGGGGCAGGAACACCGGGGAGCTGTTTTTT. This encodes CASSGGRNTGELFF.

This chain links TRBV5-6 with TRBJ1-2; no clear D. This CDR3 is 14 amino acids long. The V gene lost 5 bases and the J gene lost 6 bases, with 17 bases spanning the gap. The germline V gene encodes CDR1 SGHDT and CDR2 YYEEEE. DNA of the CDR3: TGTGCCAGCAGGTACCGACTAAACCTGCATGGCTACACCTTC. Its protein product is CASRYRLNLHGYTF.

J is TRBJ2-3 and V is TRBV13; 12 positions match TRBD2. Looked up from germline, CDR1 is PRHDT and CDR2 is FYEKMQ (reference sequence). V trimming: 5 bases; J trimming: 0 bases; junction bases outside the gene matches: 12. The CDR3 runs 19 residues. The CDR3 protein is CASSPMTSGSEVSTDTQYF. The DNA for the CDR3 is TGTGCCAGCAGCCCGATGACTAGCGGGAGTGAGGTTAGCACAGATACGCAGTATTTT.

CDR3 DNA sequence: TGTGCCAGCAGTGCGTCTAGCGGGATTTCCTACAATGAGCAGTTCTTC. It is translated as CASSASSGISYNEQFF. V and J are TRBV6-1 and TRBJ2-1; 9 bases agree with TRBD2. Germline assignment: CDR1 MNHNS and CDR2 SASEGT. This CDR3 comprises 16 residues. The junction had 5 bases not matched to a gene; V was cut back by 4 bases and J by 1 base.

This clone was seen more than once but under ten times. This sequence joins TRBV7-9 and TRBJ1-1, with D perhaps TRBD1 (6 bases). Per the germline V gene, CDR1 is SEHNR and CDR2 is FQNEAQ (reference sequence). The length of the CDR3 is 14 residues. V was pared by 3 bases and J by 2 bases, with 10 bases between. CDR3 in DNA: TGTGCCAGCAGCTTCACAGGGTCCAACACTGAAGCTTTCTTT. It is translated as CASSFTGSNTEAFF.

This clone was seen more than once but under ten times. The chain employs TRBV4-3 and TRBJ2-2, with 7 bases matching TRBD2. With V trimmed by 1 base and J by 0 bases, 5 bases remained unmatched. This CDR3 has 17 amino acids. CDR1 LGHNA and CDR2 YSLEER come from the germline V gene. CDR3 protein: CASSQVPAGTNTGELFF. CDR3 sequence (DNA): TGCGCCAGCAGCCAAGTTCCAGCGGGGACGAACACCGGGGAGCTGTTTTTT.

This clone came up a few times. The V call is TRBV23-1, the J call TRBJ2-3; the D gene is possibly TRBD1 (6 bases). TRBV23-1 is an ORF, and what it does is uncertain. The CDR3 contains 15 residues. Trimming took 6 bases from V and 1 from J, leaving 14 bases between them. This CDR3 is CASRAYRARTDTQYF. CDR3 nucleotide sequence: TGCGCCAGCAGGGCATACAGGGCTCGCACAGATACGCAGTATTTT.

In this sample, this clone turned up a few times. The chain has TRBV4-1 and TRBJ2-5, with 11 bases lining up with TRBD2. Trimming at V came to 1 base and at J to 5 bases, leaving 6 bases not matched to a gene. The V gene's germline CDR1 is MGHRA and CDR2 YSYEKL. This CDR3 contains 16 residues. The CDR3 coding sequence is TGCGCCAGCAGCCAAGGGGTAGCGGGAGGGCCGGAGACCCAGTACTTC. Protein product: CASSQGVAGGPETQYF.

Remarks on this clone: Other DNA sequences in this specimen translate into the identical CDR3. The chain's CDR3 is CASSLEGGTYNEQFF. The CDR3 coding sequence is TGCGCCAGCAGCTTGGAAGGGGGCACCTACAATGAGCAGTTCTTC. This chain links TRBV5-1 with TRBJ2-1; 7 positions agree with TRBD1. CDR3 length: 15 amino acids. V lost 0 bases, J lost 2 bases, and 2 bases stayed unmatched. Germline CDR1 and CDR2: SGHRS and YFSETQ. Full variable domain (remainder filled in from reference TRBV5-1 and TRBJ2-1): KAGVTQTPRYLIKTRGQQVTLSCSPISGHRSVSWYQQTPGQGLQFLFEYFSETQRNKGNFPGRFSGRQFSNSRSEMNVSTLELGDSALYLCASSLEGGTYNEQFFGPGTRLTVL.

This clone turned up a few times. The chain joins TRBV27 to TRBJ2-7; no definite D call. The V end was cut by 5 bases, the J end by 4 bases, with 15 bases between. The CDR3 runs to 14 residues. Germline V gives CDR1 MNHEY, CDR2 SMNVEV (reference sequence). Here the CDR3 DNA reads TGTGCCAGCAGTGCAGACCCTCTAGTGTACGAGCAGTACTTC. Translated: CASSADPLVYEQYF.

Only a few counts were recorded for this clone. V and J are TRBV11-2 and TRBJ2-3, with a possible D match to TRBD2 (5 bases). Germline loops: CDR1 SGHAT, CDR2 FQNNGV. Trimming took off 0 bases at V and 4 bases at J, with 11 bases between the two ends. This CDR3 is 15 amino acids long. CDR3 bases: TGTGCCAGCAGCTTAGATCGGGGTCGGCCAGATACGCAGTATTTT. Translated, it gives CASSLDRGRPDTQYF.

DNA for the CDR3: TGCGCCAGCAGCCGTTCCCCAGCGGGAAATGAGCAGTTCTTC. As protein: CASSRSPAGNEQFF. The genes are TRBV4-1 and TRBJ2-1, with TRBD2 matching over 7 bases. Looked up from germline, CDR1 is MGHRA and CDR2 is YSYEKL. The CDR3 sequence is 14 residues long. V dropped 4 bases and J dropped 7; count of bases not matched to a gene: 7.

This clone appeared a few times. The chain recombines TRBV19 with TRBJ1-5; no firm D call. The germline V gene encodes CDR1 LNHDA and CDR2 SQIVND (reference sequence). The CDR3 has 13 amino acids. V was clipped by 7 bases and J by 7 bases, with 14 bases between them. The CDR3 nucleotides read TGTGCCAGTAAGGGAGCCCTGGGGCAGCCCCAGCATTTT. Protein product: CASKGALGQPQHF.

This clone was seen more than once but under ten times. The CDR3 bases are TGTGCCAGCAGCTTTCGGGAGGGGTCAGATACGCAGTATTTT. Its translation: CASSFREGSDTQYF. The chain employs TRBV7-9 and TRBJ2-3; 8 nucleotides align to TRBD2. Germline trimming cut 3 bases from V and 4 bases from J; bases unmatched to any gene: 3. Germline assignment: CDR1 SEHNR and CDR2 FQNEAQ (reference sequence). The CDR3 covers 14 residues.

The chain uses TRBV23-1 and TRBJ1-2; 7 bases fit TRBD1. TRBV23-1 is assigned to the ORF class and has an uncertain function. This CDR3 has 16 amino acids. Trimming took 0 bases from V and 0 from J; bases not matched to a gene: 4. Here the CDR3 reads CASSQSGQTSNYGYTF. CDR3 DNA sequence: TGCGCCAGCAGTCAATCGGGACAGACGTCTAACTATGGCTACACCTTC.

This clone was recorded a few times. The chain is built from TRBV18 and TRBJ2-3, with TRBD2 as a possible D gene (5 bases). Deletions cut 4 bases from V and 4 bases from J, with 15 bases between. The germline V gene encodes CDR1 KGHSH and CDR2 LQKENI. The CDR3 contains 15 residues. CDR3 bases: TGTGCCAGCTCACTGATTATTGAGGGAGCAGATACGCAGTATTTT. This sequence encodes CASSLIIEGADTQYF.

CDR3: CASSQDRGGRSYNEQFF. For the CDR3, the DNA is TGCGCCAGCAGCCAAGATAGGGGCGGGAGGTCCTACAATGAGCAGTTCTTC. This chain links TRBV4-3 with TRBJ2-1; 8 bases fit TRBD2. With 0 bases clipped from V and 1 base from J, the junction kept 5 bases outside the gene matches. Germline loops: CDR1 LGHNA, CDR2 YSLEER. The CDR3 is made up of 17 amino acids.

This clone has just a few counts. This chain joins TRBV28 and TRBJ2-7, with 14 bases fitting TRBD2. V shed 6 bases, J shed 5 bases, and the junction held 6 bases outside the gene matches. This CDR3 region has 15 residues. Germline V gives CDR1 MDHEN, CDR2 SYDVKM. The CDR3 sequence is CASSRRTSGRNEQYF. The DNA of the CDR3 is TGTGCCAGCAGCCGCCGGACTAGCGGGAGGAACGAGCAGTACTTC.

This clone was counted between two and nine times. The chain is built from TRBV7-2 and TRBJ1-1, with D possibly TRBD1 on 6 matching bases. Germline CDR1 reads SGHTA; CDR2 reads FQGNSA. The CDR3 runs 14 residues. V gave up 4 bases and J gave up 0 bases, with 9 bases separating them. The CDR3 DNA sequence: TGTGCCAGCAGCTCGGGACAACTGAACACTGAAGCTTTCTTT. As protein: CASSSGQLNTEAFF. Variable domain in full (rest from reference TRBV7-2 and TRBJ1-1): GAGVSQSPSNKVTEKGKDVELRCDPISGHTALYWYRQSLGQGLEFLIYFQGNSAPDKSGLPSDRFSAERTGGSVSTLTIQRTQQEDSAVYLCASSSGQLNTEAFFGQGTRLTVV.